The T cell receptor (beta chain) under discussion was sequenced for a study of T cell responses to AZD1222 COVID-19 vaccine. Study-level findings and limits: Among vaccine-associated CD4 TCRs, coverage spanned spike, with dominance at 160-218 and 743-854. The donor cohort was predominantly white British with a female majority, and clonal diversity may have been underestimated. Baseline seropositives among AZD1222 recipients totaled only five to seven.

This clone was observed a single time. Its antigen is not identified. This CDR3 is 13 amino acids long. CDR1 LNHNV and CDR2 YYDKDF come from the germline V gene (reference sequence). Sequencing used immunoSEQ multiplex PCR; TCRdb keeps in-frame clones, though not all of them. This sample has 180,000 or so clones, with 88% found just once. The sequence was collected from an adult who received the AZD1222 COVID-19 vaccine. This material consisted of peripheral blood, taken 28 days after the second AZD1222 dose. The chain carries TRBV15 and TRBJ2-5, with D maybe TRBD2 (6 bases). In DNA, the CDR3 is TGTGCTACTCGGGAGAGTGGGTTGGAGACCCAGTACTTC. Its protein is CATRESGLETQYF.